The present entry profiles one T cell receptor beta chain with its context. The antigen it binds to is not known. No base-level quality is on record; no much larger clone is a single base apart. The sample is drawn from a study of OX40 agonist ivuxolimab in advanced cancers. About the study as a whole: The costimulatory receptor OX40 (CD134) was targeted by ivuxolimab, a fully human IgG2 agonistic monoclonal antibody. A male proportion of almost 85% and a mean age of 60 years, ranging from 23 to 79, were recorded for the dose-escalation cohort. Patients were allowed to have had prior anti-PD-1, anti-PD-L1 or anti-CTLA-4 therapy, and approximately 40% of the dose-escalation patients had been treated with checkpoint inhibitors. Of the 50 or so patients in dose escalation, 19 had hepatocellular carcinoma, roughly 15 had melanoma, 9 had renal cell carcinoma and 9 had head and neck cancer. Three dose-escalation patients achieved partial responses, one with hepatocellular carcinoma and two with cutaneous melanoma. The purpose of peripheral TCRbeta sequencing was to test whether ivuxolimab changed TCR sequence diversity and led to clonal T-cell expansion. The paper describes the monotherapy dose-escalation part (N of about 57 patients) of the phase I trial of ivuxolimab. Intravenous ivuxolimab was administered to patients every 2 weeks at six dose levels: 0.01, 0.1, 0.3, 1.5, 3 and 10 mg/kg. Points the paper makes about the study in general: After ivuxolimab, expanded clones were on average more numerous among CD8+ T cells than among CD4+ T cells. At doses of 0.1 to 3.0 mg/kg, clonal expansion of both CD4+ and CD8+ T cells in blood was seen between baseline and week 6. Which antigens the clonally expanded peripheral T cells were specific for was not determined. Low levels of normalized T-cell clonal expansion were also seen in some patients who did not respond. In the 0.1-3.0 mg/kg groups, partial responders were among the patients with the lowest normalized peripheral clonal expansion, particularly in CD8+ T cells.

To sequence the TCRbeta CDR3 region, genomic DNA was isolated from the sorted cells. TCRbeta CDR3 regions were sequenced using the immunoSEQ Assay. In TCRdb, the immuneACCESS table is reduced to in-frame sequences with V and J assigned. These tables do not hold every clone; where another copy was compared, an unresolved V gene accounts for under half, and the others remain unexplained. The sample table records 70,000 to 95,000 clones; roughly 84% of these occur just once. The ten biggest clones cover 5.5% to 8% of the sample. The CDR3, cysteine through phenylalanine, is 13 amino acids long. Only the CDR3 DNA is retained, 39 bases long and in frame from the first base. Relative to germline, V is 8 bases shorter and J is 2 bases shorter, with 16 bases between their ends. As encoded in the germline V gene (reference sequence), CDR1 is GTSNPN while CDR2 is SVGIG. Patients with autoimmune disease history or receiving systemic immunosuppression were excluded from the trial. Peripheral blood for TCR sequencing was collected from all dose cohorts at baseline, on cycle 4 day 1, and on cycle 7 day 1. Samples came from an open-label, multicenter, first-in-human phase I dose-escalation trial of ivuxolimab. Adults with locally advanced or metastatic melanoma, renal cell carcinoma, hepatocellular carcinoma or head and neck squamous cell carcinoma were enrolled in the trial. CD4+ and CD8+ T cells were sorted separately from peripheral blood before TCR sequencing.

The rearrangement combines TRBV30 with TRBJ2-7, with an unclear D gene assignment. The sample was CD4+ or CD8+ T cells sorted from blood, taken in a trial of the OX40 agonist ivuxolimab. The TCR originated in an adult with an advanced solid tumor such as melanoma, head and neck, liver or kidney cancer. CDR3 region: CAGVRDKTYEQYF. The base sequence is TGTGCCGGAGTGCGCGACAAAACCTACGAGCAGTACTTC.